Given below is one T cell receptor beta chain in context. Its specificity is not known. Focal radiation was given together with CTLA-4 blockade (ipilimumab) to patients with chemo-refractory metastatic non-small-cell lung cancer. This sample stems from a study of radiotherapy plus CTLA-4 blockade in lung cancer. Overall study context: Patients showed objective responses in 18% of cases, and disease control was achieved by 31%.

General study points: The study found tumor-derived TCR clones expanded in blood after radiotherapy plus ipilimumab.

The germline V gene encodes CDR1 SGHVS and CDR2 FNYEAQ. V was pared by 1 base and J by 0 bases, with 10 bases between. The CDR3 runs to 16 residues. Generated by immunoSEQ multiplex PCR, the TCRdb table keeps only in-frame clones and is missing some. The sample records around 90,000 clones, around 82% being singletons. The rearrangement uses TRBV7-6 and TRBJ1-5; D gene ambiguous. Specimen: peripheral blood, collected from a patient treated with radiotherapy plus ipilimumab. The receptor was derived from a human donor with non-small cell lung cancer who had stable disease on radiotherapy plus ipilimumab. CDR3 sequence reads: CASSLGGGNSNQPQHF. CDR3 in DNA: TGTGCCAGCAGCTTAGGGGGAGGGAATAGCAATCAGCCCCAGCATTTT.